This TCR beta chain was identified during a study of tumor and adjacent non-tumor tissue in lung cancer. Study-wide background: There were 11 to 13 adenocarcinoma, 2 squamous cell carcinoma and 1 small cell lung cancer cases. Regarding the study as a whole: In normal lung, the top 100 clones were significantly more dominant than in tumor. Significantly higher TCR diversity was found in tumor than normal lung.

Germline assignment: CDR1 SQVTM and CDR2 ANQGSEA. The CDR3 consists of 13 residues. This sample's RNA came from whole unsorted tissue. Donors were chemotherapy-naive, newly diagnosed lung cancer surgical patients in China, August–late 2014. A modified ARM-PCR protocol with three rounds of nested PCR amplified TCRbeta. MiXCR was run by TCRdb on the multiplex PCR reads, yielding one entry per CDR3 protein. The repertoire has fewer than 120,000 distinct CDR3 sequences, around 82% of them found once; the top ten carry 20% to 25%. Notes on this clonotype: Its matching antigen is unknown. At one end, the junction sequence differs from germline, possibly due to a read error.

This chain uses TRBV29-1 with TRBJ1-2; D is perhaps TRBD1 (5 bases). The sequence derives from a man between 65 and 85 years old with non-small cell lung cancer. The sample consisted of lung tumor tissue. The CDR3 here is CSAPSGTDYGYTF. CDR3 nucleotides: TGCAGCGCCCCCTCCGGGACTGACTATGGTTACACCTTC.